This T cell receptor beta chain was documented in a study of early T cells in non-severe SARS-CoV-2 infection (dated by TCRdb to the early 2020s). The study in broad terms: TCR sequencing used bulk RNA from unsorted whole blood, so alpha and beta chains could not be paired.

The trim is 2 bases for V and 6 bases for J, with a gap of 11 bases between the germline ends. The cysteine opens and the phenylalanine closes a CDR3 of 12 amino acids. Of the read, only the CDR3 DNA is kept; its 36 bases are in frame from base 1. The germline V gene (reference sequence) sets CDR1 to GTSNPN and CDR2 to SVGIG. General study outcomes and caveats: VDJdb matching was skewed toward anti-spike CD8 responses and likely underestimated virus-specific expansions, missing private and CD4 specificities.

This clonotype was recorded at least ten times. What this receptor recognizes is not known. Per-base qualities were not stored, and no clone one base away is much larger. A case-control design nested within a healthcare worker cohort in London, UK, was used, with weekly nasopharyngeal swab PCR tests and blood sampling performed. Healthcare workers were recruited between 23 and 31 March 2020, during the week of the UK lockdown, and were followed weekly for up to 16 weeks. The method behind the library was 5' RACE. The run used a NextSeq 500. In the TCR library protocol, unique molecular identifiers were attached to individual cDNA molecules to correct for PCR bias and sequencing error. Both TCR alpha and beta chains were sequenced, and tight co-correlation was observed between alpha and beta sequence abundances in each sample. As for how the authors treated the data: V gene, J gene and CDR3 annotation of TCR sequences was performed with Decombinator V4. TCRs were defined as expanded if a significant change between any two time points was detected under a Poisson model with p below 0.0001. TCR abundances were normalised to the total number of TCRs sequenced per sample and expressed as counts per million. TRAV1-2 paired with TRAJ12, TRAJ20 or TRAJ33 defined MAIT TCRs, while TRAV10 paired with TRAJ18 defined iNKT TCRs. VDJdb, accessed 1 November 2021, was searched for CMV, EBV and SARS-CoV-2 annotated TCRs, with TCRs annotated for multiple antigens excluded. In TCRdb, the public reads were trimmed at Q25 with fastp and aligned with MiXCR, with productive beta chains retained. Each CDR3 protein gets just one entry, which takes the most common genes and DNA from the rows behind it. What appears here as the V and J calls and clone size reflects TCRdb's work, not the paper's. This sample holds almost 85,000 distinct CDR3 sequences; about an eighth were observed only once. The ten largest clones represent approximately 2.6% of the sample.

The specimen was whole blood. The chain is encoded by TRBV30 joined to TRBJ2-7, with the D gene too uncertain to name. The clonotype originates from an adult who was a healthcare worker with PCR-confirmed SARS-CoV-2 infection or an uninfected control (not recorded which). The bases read TGTGCCTGGAGTCAAGGGTCTAGCGAGCAGTACTTC. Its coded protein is CAWSQGSSEQYF.